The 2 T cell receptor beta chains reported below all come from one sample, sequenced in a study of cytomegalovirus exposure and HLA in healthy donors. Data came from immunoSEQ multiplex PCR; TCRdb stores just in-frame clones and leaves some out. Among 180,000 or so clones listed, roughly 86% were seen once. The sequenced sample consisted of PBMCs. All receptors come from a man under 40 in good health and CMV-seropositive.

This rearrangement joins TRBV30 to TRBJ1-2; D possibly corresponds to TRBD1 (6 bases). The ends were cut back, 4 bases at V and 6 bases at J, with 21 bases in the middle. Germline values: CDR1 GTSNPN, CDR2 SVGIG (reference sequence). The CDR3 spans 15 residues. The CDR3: CAWTFRRGLFHGYTF. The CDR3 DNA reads TGTGCCTGGACGTTTCGTAGGGGGTTGTTCCATGGCTACACCTTC. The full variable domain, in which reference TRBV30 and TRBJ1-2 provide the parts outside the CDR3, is SQTIHQWPATLVQPVGSPLSLECTVEGTSNPNLYWYRQAAGRGLQLLFYSVGIGQISSEVPQNLSASRPQDRQFILSSKKLLLSDSGFYLCAWTFRRGLFHGYTFGSGTRLTVV.

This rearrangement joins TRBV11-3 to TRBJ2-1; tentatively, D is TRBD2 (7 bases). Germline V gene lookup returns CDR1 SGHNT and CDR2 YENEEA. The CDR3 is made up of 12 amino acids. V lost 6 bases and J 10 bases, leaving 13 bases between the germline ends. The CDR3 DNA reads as TGTGCCAGCAGACTACAGGGAGGGGAGCAGTTCTTC. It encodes CASRLQGGEQFF.